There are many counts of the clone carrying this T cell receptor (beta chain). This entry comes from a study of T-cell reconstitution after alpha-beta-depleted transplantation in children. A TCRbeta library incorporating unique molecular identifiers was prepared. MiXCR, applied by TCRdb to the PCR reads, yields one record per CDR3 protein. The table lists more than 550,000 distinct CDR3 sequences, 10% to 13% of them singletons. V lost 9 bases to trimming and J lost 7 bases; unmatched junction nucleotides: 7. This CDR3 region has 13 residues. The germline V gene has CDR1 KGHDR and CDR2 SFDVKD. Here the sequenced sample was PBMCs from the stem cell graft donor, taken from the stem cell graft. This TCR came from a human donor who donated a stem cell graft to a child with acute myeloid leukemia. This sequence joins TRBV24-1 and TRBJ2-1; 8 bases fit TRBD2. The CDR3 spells CATGGLEVNEQFF. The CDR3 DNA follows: TGTGCCACCGGGGGACTAGAAGTAAATGAGCAGTTCTTC.